A single sample is the source of the 18 T cell receptor beta chains below, sequenced in a study of shared clonotypes between healthy human individuals. Terminally differentiated effector memory CD45RA+ cells were excluded by CCR7 positive selection of CD45RO-negative cells. Clones were read by immunoSEQ multiplex PCR, and TCRdb kept only the in-frame ones, dropping some. The repertoire holds over 2 million clones, with just under 95% as singletons. Sequenced sample: naive CD8+ T cells sorted from blood. These receptors came from a man younger than 35 in good health.

This chain joins TRBV29-1 and TRBJ2-6; the D is unclear. From germline, CDR1 is SQVTM and CDR2 ANQGSEA. The CDR3 is made up of 14 amino acids. Trimming cost V 4 bases and J 2 bases, with 9 bases left between them. The DNA of the CDR3 is TGCAGCGTTGTTCTCAGAGCTGGGGCCAACGTCCTGACTTTC. This codes for CSVVLRAGANVLTF.

The genes are TRBV5-4 and TRBJ2-7, with D possibly TRBD2 on 5 matching bases. Trimming stripped 5 bases from V and 0 bases from J, with 9 bases between. The CDR3 is 13 amino acids. Germline V CDR1 and CDR2: SGHNT, YYREEE (reference sequence). The CDR3 coding sequence is TGTGCCAGCAGTGCCGGGATCTCCTACGAGCAGTACTTC. This gives the protein CASSAGISYEQYF.

J is TRBJ1-1 and V is TRBV6-5; possibly TRBD1 for D (6 bases). This CDR3 spans 13 amino acids. V was clipped by 2 bases and J by 4 bases, with 8 bases between them. CDR1 and CDR2 (germline): MNHEY, SVGAGI. The CDR3 DNA follows: TGTGCCAGCAGTTACCGGGGGGCCACTGAAGCTTTCTTT. Translation gives CASSYRGATEAFF.

This chain joins TRBV9 and TRBJ2-7, with 13 bases identical to TRBD2. J lost 3 bases, V lost 3 bases, and 3 bases had no gene match. Germline V CDR1 and CDR2: SGDLS, YYNGEE. The CDR3 runs 15 residues. Written as DNA, the CDR3 is TGTGCCAGCAGCGGGACTAGCGGGGGTTACTACGAGCAGTACTTC. Protein: CASSGTSGGYYEQYF.

The rearrangement uses TRBV7-3 and TRBJ2-5; no reliable D call. This CDR3 has 11 amino acids. CDR1 is SGHTA, CDR2 FQGTGA, per germline. V was clipped by 5 bases and J by 6 bases, with 7 bases between them. The CDR3 DNA follows: TGTGCCAGCAGCCCCCCGAAGACCCAGTACTTC. This encodes CASSPPKTQYF.

Remarks on this clone: Other DNA sequences in the sample encode the same CDR3. The chain has TRBV6-5 and TRBJ1-1, with 8 nucleotides matching TRBD1. Trimming took 0 bases from V and 1 from J; bases not matched to a gene: 1. The CDR3 is 15 amino acids. CDR1 is MNHEY, CDR2 SVGAGI, per germline. This CDR3 reads CASSYSGTGNTEAFF. The CDR3 nucleotides read TGTGCCAGCAGTTACTCCGGGACAGGGAACACTGAAGCTTTCTTT.

The chain couples TRBV4-1 to TRBJ2-4; no clear D. In germline, CDR1 is MGHRA, CDR2 YSYEKL. Trimming took 0 bases from V and 15 from J, leaving 21 bases between them. The CDR3 length is 15 residues. CDR3 sequence: CASSQDTSKTPERYF. The CDR3 DNA sequence: TGCGCCAGCAGCCAAGATACCTCAAAGACACCGGAGCGGTACTTC.

This chain connects TRBV16 to TRBJ2-7, with D tentatively TRBD2 (5 bases). The V end lost 2 bases, the J end lost 0 bases, and 14 bases lay between the germline ends. The CDR3 length is 16 residues. The germline V gene encodes CDR1 KGHSY and CDR2 FQNENV. The CDR3: CASSQNRPGSSYEQYF. CDR3 bases: TGTGCCAGCAGCCAAAATCGCCCGGGGAGCTCCTACGAGCAGTACTTC.

The chain links TRBV5-6 to TRBJ2-5, with 10 bases lining up with TRBD2. The junction had 7 bases not matched to a gene; V was cut back by 4 bases and J by 4 bases. Germline V gives CDR1 SGHDT, CDR2 YYEEEE. CDR3 length equals 15 residues. DNA for the CDR3: TGTGCCAGCAGCCCGGGACTAGCGTTCTTAGAGACCCAGTACTTC. Its protein product is CASSPGLAFLETQYF.

The chain uses TRBV19 and TRBJ2-7; no firm D call. CDR1 is LNHDA, CDR2 SQIVND, per germline (reference sequence). The CDR3 is 14 residues long. Trimming shortened V by 5 bases and J by 3 bases, and 14 bases separated the two germline ends. The CDR3 nucleotides read TGTGCCAGTAGTGTGGGTTCAGCAGGCTACGAGCAGTACTTC. Residues: CASSVGSAGYEQYF.

The V call is TRBV30, the J call TRBJ2-7; either TRBD1 or TRBD2 may fit D (5 bases each). Germline assignment: CDR1 GTSNPN and CDR2 SVGIG (reference sequence). V was shortened by 2 bases and J by 6 bases, with 8 bases between the two germline ends. The CDR3 has 11 amino acids. CDR3 bases: TGTGCCTGGAGTCCGGGGCCCGAGCAGTACTTC. Translated: CAWSPGPEQYF.

This chain links TRBV2 with TRBJ2-7; 8 bases match TRBD1. Germline CDR1 SNHLY, CDR2 FYNNEI. The CDR3 has 14 amino acids. With 4 bases clipped from V and 6 bases from J, the junction kept 8 bases outside the gene matches. Here the CDR3 reads CASSGGDRNLEQYF. The CDR3 nucleotides read TGTGCCAGCAGTGGGGGGGACAGGAACCTCGAGCAGTACTTC.

The rearrangement uses TRBV7-2 and TRBJ1-1; TRBD1 is a possible D gene (6 bases). The germline V gene encodes CDR1 SGHTA and CDR2 FQGNSA. The CDR3 contains 16 residues. Trimming took off 1 base at V and 1 base at J, with 13 bases between the two ends. The CDR3 DNA reads TGTGCCAGCAGCTTAGGAGGAACAGGGACGAACACTGAAGCTTTCTTT. It specifies CASSLGGTGTNTEAFF.

V is TRBV14 and J is TRBJ2-3; no clear D gene. The germline gives CDR1 SGHDN, CDR2 FVKESK. The V end was cut by 0 bases, the J end by 6 bases, with 13 bases between. The CDR3 sequence is 15 residues long. The CDR3 nucleotides read TGTGCCAGCAGCCAAGAGTCTGGCGTCCCCGATACGCAGTATTTT. This encodes CASSQESGVPDTQYF.

The chain recombines TRBV18 with TRBJ2-7; 11 positions agree with TRBD1. V was clipped by 8 bases and J by 3 bases; unmatched bases: 3. From germline, CDR1 is KGHSH and CDR2 LQKENI. The CDR3 spans 13 residues. CDR3 amino acids: CASTGQGDYEQYF. The CDR3 DNA is TGTGCCAGCACGGGACAGGGGGACTACGAGCAGTACTTC. The whole variable domain, filled in from reference TRBV18 and TRBJ2-7, reads NAGVMQNPRHLVRRRGQEARLRCSPMKGHSHVYWYRQLPEEGLKFMVYLQKENIIDESGMPKERFSAEFPKEGPSILRIQQVVRGDSAAYFCASTGQGDYEQYFGPGTRLTVT.

The chain links TRBV30 to TRBJ2-6, with D tentatively TRBD2 (6 bases). CDR3 length: 15 amino acids. Germline CDR1 is GTSNPN and CDR2 is SVGIG (reference sequence). Trimming stripped 4 bases from V and 0 bases from J, with 10 bases between. CDR3 loop: CAWMPGVSGANVLTF. The CDR3 coding sequence is TGTGCCTGGATGCCGGGGGTCTCTGGGGCCAACGTCCTGACTTTC.

This clone occurred once. The identical CDR3 is also encoded by other nucleotide sequences in the sample. The chain joins TRBV7-9 to TRBJ2-1; TRBD2 agrees at 7 bases. This CDR3 is 14 amino acids long. CDR1 and CDR2 from the germline V gene are SEHNR and FQNEAQ (reference sequence). J lost 3 bases, V lost 1 base, and 0 bases had no gene match. The CDR3 is CASSLGGSYNEQFF. The CDR3 nucleotides are TGTGCCAGCAGCTTAGGCGGGAGCTACAATGAGCAGTTCTTC.

The CDR3 sequence: CASSLLGGADTQYF. The CDR3 DNA sequence: TGTGCCAGCAGTTTATTAGGGGGCGCAGATACGCAGTATTTT. J is TRBJ2-3 and V is TRBV28, with 7 bases that match TRBD1. Trimming removed 1 base from V and 4 bases from J; junction bases left unmatched: 2. Germline values: CDR1 MDHEN, CDR2 SYDVKM. The CDR3 totals 14 residues.